The present T cell receptor (beta chain) was sequenced within a study of cytomegalovirus exposure and HLA in healthy donors. Study results and caveats: An analysis done earlier found most TCR beta V segments productive about 87% or about 30% of the time. A later analysis found most CMV-associated TCR beta chains apparently HLA-restricted. The study designated roughly 150 TCR beta chains cytomegalovirus-associated.

Germline CDR1 reads LNHNV; CDR2 reads YYDKDF (reference sequence). The CDR3 sequence is 18 residues long. Turning to this clone: Its antigen is currently unknown. The junction does not match germline at one end; this may be a read error.

The PCR employed 60 Vbeta primers together with 13 Jbeta primers. The repertoire was sequenced with immunoSEQ multiplex PCR; TCRdb's copy has only in-frame clones and lacks some. The sample has 150,000 to 200,000 clones, 81% seen once; the top ten hold roughly 2%. This receptor was identified in a woman aged 18-29 years in good health and CMV-seropositive. The chain employs TRBV15 and TRBJ2-4; D is possibly TRBD1 (5 bases). Sequences were obtained from PBMCs. CDR3 region: CATSREQVRGDPRNSQYF. The CDR3 DNA reads as TGTGCCACCAGCAGAGAACAGGTGAGAGGCGACCCAAGGAACAGTCAGTACTTC. The entire variable domain, with the rest obtained from reference TRBV15 and TRBJ2-4, is as follows: DAMVIQNPRYQVTQFGKPVTLSCSQTLNHNVMYWYQQKSSQAPKLLFHYYDKDFNNEADTPDNFQSRRPNTSFCFLDIRSPGLGDTAMYLCATSREQVRGDPRNSQYFGAGTRLSVL.